These 17 T cell receptor beta chains originate from one sample sequenced in a study of Ad26.COV2.S vaccination and SARS-CoV-2 variants (dated by TCRdb to the early 2020s). Library method: the immunoSEQ multiplex PCR assay. TCRdb limited this immuneACCESS table to in-frame rearrangements with V and J called. A share of clones is missing; checked studies link under half to unresolved V genes, and the rest is unexplained. Present in this sample are 300,000 to 350,000 clones, over 80% of which were seen just once. The top ten clonotypes cover 2.1% of the sample. The sample's treatment or condition label is to be understood as: about 20 received Ad26.COV2.S at low or high dose, single or two shots; 5 received placebo; per-sample allocation not given. For vaccine and placebo recipients, the sequenced repertoires came from samples collected on day 63 after the first injection. The sequenced sample was peripheral blood, obtained in a trial of Ad26.COV2.S vaccine versus placebo. These receptor sequences come from a person between 18 and 60 years old who received the Ad26.COV2.S COVID-19 vaccine or a placebo.

The chain links TRBV11-1 to TRBJ1-6; a weak D match, TRBD1 (6 bases). Per germline, CDR1 SGHAT and CDR2 FQDESV (reference sequence). The V and J ends lost 4 bases and 14 bases respectively, with 18 bases between them. CDR3 length equals 14 residues. In DNA, the CDR3 is TGTGCCAGCAGCTACAGGGCAGATAGCTTCGCCCTCCACTTT. As protein: CASSYRADSFALHF. Variable domain in full (rest from reference TRBV11-1 and TRBJ1-6): EAEVAQSPRYKITEKSQAVAFWCDPISGHATLYWYRQILGQGPELLVQFQDESVVDDSQLPKDRFSAERLKGVDSTLKIQPAELGDSAMYLCASSYRADSFALHFGNGTRLTVT.

The chain employs TRBV4-1 and TRBJ1-6; D gene ambiguous. The CDR3 totals 17 residues. Germline values: CDR1 MGHRA, CDR2 YSYEKL. V was shortened by 0 bases and J by 10 bases, with 19 bases between the two germline ends. In nucleotides, the CDR3 is TGCGCCAGCAGCCAAGATTGGGGTGGGGAGTTTTACTCACCCCTCCACTTT. It translates to CASSQDWGGEFYSPLHF.

The chain has TRBV5-1 and TRBJ2-5, with 11 bases lining up with TRBD2. Germline CDR1 is SGHRS and CDR2 is YFSETQ. The CDR3 runs 18 residues. Trimming at V came to 0 bases and at J to 2 bases, leaving 9 bases not matched to a gene. CDR3 loop: CASSLASSGGPGQETQYF. The CDR3 DNA sequence: TGCGCCAGCAGCTTGGCTTCTAGCGGGGGGCCGGGACAAGAGACCCAGTACTTC.

J is TRBJ2-1 and V is TRBV29-1; TRBD1 matches 8 bases. Germline V gene data show CDR1 as SQVTM and CDR2 as ANQGSEA. CDR3 size: 14 residues. V gave up 1 base and J gave up 4 bases; unmatched junction bases: 3. The CDR3 is CSVEGDRGYNEQFF. The CDR3 coding sequence is TGCAGCGTTGAAGGTGACAGGGGTTACAATGAGCAGTTCTTC.

The rearrangement joins TRBV4-1 to TRBJ1-3; D ambiguous. CDR3 size: 17 residues. CDR1 MGHRA and CDR2 YSYEKL come from the germline V gene. V dropped 2 bases and J dropped 0 bases, with 14 bases sitting between them. CDR3 loop: CASSQRQSPTSGNTIYF. The CDR3 DNA is TGCGCCAGCAGCCAACGGCAGAGCCCTACCTCTGGAAACACCATATATTTT.

In its sample, this clone was seen a few times. The chain uses TRBV11-1 and TRBJ1-1; D gene unclear. This CDR3 has 13 amino acids. Trimming took 1 base from V and 1 from J, leaving 4 bases between them. Looked up from germline, CDR1 is SGHAT and CDR2 is FQDESV (reference sequence). CDR3 amino acids: CASSLEGNTEAFF. As DNA, the CDR3 is TGTGCCAGCAGCTTAGAGGGGAACACTGAAGCTTTCTTT. Full variable domain (missing parts from reference TRBV11-1 and TRBJ1-1): EAEVAQSPRYKITEKSQAVAFWCDPISGHATLYWYRQILGQGPELLVQFQDESVVDDSQLPKDRFSAERLKGVDSTLKIQPAELGDSAMYLCASSLEGNTEAFFGQGTRLTVV.

This chain links TRBV6-5 with TRBJ2-6, with a tentative D call TRBD1 (5 bases). The V end lost 5 bases, the J end lost 1 base, and 9 bases lay between the germline ends. Germline V gives CDR1 MNHEY, CDR2 SVGAGI. The CDR3 is made up of 15 amino acids. CDR3 protein: CASSIQASGANVLTF. CDR3 nucleotide sequence: TGTGCCAGCAGTATACAGGCTTCTGGGGCCAACGTCCTGACTTTC.

J is TRBJ2-4 and V is TRBV14, with a weak D call TRBD1 (6 bases). The CDR3 contains 16 residues. V dropped 1 base and J dropped 0 bases, with 10 bases sitting between them. Germline loops: CDR1 SGHDN, CDR2 FVKESK. DNA for the CDR3: TGTGCCAGCAGCCAAGGGGTGGACAGAGCCAAAAACATTCAGTACTTC. It specifies CASSQGVDRAKNIQYF. The full variable domain, its missing parts supplied by reference TRBV14 and TRBJ2-4, is EAGVTQFPSHSVIEKGQTVTLRCDPISGHDNLYWYRRVMGKEIKFLLHFVKESKQDESGMPNNRFLAERTGGTYSTLKVQPAELEDSGVYFCASSQGVDRAKNIQYFGAGTRLSVL.

The chain carries TRBV6-5 and TRBJ1-4, with no clear D. Trimming shortened V by 2 bases and J by 4 bases, and 5 bases separated the two germline ends. The V gene's germline CDR1 is MNHEY and CDR2 SVGAGI. The CDR3 has 13 residues. The CDR3 nucleotides are TGTGCCAGCAGTTACAGCTATAATGAAAAACTGTTTTTT. Its translation: CASSYSYNEKLFF.

The chain combines TRBV19 with TRBJ2-7, with 9 positions matching TRBD2. This CDR3 spans 15 amino acids. Germline CDR1 LNHDA, CDR2 SQIVND (reference sequence). V shed 4 bases, J shed 0 bases, and the junction held 4 bases outside the gene matches. This CDR3 is CASSRSGGSSYEQYF. CDR3 coding DNA: TGTGCCAGTAGTAGGAGCGGGGGGAGCTCCTACGAGCAGTACTTC.

The chain joins TRBV7-9 to TRBJ1-4, with D possibly being TRBD1 (5 bases). Germline loops: CDR1 SEHNR, CDR2 FQNEAQ (reference sequence). The CDR3 is made up of 14 amino acids. The V end lost 0 bases, the J end lost 8 bases, and 10 bases lay between the germline ends. CDR3 residues: CASSLAGDREKLFF. The DNA for the CDR3 is TGTGCCAGCAGCTTAGCGGGGGACCGGGAAAAACTGTTTTTT.

The genes are TRBV27 and TRBJ1-4, with 8 bases aligning to TRBD1. The CDR3 runs to 15 residues. The ends lost 6 bases at V and 5 bases at J; junction bases unmatched: 8. Germline CDR1 is MNHEY and CDR2 is SMNVEV (reference sequence). Here the CDR3 DNA reads TGTGCCAGCAGGAGGGGACAGGTGTCAAATGAAAAACTGTTTTTT. It specifies CASRRGQVSNEKLFF.

The V and J genes are TRBV28 and TRBJ2-1; 9 nucleotides agree with TRBD2. V dropped 6 bases and J dropped 8; count of bases not matched to a gene: 8. The CDR3 totals 14 residues. Germline CDR1 is MDHEN and CDR2 is SYDVKM. CDR3 sequence reads: CASRPGGGADEQFF. CDR3 DNA: TGTGCCAGCAGGCCTGGCGGGGGGGCCGATGAGCAGTTCTTC. Based on the CDR3 plus reference TRBV28 and TRBJ2-1, the full variable domain is DVKVTQSSRYLVKRTGEKVFLECVQDMDHENMFWYRQDPGLGLRLIYFSYDVKMKEKGDIPEGYSVSREKKERFSLILESASTNQTSMYLCASRPGGGADEQFFGPGTRLTVL.

The chain combines TRBV28 with TRBJ2-2; D is perhaps TRBD2 (5 bases). Between the trimmed V and J ends, which lost 5 bases and 2 bases, there was a span of 9 bases. Germline assignment: CDR1 MDHEN and CDR2 SYDVKM. The CDR3 consists of 14 residues. CDR3 sequence: CASSEGVNTGELFF. The CDR3, as DNA: TGTGCCAGCAGTGAGGGAGTCAACACCGGGGAGCTGTTTTTT.

The rearrangement joins TRBV19 to TRBJ2-1; 12 bases are shared with TRBD2. This CDR3 contains 15 residues. Germline trimming cut 6 bases from V and 7 bases from J; bases unmatched to any gene: 7. Germline V gene sequence: CDR1 LNHDA, CDR2 SQIVND (reference sequence). The CDR3 is CASSDGLAGRNEQFF. DNA of the CDR3: TGTGCCAGTAGCGACGGACTAGCGGGGAGGAATGAGCAGTTCTTC.

The rearrangement joins TRBV18 to TRBJ1-2; 12 bases match TRBD1. Germline CDR1 is KGHSH and CDR2 is LQKENI. The CDR3 consists of 17 residues. The V segment lost 1 base and the J segment 4 bases; nucleotides outside the gene matches: 7. CDR3 protein: CASSPRDRGQNSYGYTF. CDR3 nucleotide sequence: TGTGCCAGCTCACCACGGGACAGGGGGCAAAATAGCTATGGCTACACCTTC.

This clone was found once. The chain joins TRBV5-1 to TRBJ2-1, with D perhaps TRBD1 (7 bases). Trimming left V 3 bases short and J 4 bases short, with 11 bases between. Germline loops: CDR1 SGHRS, CDR2 YFSETQ. The CDR3 extends over 14 amino acids. Here the CDR3 reads CASSWGDRYNEQFF. CDR3 in DNA: TGCGCCAGCAGCTGGGGGGACAGATACAATGAGCAGTTCTTC.